Described below is a single T cell receptor (beta chain) sequence and its context. It has no known antigen specificity. Nothing much larger sits one base from this clone, and base qualities are not available. These data come from a study of blood T cell repertoires in COVID-19 (dated by TCRdb to 2020 to 2021). With regard to the full study: Samples from collaborators originated in the United States, Italy and Spain and spanned both the acute and convalescent phases of COVID-19. The prospective study material was composed of cDNA or gDNA derived from T cells, B-cell-depleted T cells, or PBMCs. Deeply sampled blood TCRbeta repertoires from subjects exposed to, actively infected with, or recovered from COVID-19 were included in the dataset. A freely available public database, intended as a resource for researchers studying the immune response to SARS-CoV-2, is where the repertoires were released. Samples were obtained from the ongoing ImmuneRACE study (first 160 participants) and from 1,200 or so subjects provided by 6 global collaborators. Sample metadata almost always included a de-identified subject ID, COVID-19 status, age in years and sex. Where available, HLA class I and class II types were obtained from metadata supplied by the sample provider rather than from assay-based typing.

What the authors observed across the whole study: The amount of clinical and demographic metadata varied by source and participant and was provided uncurated.

The junction carries 11 bases between V and J, which are trimmed by 8 bases and 1 base respectively. Looking up the germline V gene (reference sequence) yields CDR1 GTSNPN and CDR2 SVGIG. Spanning cysteine to phenylalanine, the CDR3 consists of 13 amino acids. The entry retains the CDR3 DNA only, 39 bases that are in frame from base 1. TCRbeta CDR3 regions were amplified from genomic DNA by means of the immunoSEQ Assay, a bias-controlled multiplex PCR. Per the authors' processing: Within the assay, amplification of reference gene primers was used to estimate how many nucleated cells each sample contained. Sequence reads were collapsed and filtered to measure the absolute abundance of every unique TCRbeta CDR3 rearrangement. For each sample, productive Simpson clonality was calculated as the square root of Simpson's diversity index over productive rearrangements. Held by TCRdb, this immuneACCESS table contains in-frame sequences only and omits some clones. Under half of the omission traces to an unresolved V gene where checked; the cause of the rest is unknown. From that table come the V and J calls and clone size; the DNA was used to work out D and trimming. The sample records more than 350,000 clones, roughly 86% of which are singletons. The ten top clones hold 8.5% to 12% of the sample.

One collaborating source in Seattle enrolled patients while the patients were actively infected and followed the patients over time throughout the course of disease. Each collaborating institution followed its own protocols to collect whole blood in K2EDTA tubes. Collaborator samples were shipped for TCRbeta analysis as frozen whole blood, isolated PBMCs, or DNA extracted from either sample type. The clonotype was recovered from a woman aged 25 to 39 with COVID-19, enrolled during active disease. Sequenced input: peripheral blood. The rearrangement combines TRBV30 with TRBJ2-2, with TRBD1 perhaps the D gene, on 5 matching bases. CDR3 protein: CALIRGNTGELFF. The nucleotides are TGTGCCCTTATTAGGGGGAACACCGGGGAGCTGTTTTTT.